The sequence of this T cell receptor (beta chain) was determined in a study of cytomegalovirus exposure and HLA in healthy donors. Study in general: The roughly 130 validation repertoires, a later analysis reported, used the same platform as the 600 to 850 repertoires from the first cohort.

Measured with immunoSEQ multiplex PCR; TCRdb has only the in-frame clones, and not every one. The sample consists of about 150,000 clones, 89% of them appearing once. Concerning this clone itself: Its antigen is as yet unknown.

Study results and limitations: Confirmation in vitro established that a few CMV-associated chains were specific for CMV antigens. First-cohort TCR clusters tended to co-occur in the roughly 130 validation repertoires, a later analysis found. According to the study, 160 or so TCR beta chains were cytomegalovirus-associated.

Sequencing was performed on PBMCs. This TCR came from a woman aged 18-35 years in good health and CMV-seropositive.

The CDR3 sequence is CASSQMTWTGTGELFF. CDR3 bases: TGCGCCAGCAGCCAAATGACCTGGACAGGGACCGGGGAGCTGTTTTTT. J is TRBJ2-2 and V is TRBV4-1; 8 bases map to TRBD1. This CDR3 has 16 residues. V shed 2 bases, J shed 5 bases, and the junction held 7 bases outside the gene matches. Germline loops: CDR1 MGHRA, CDR2 YSYEKL.